Below are 6 T cell receptor beta chains sequenced from a single sample in a study of blood T cell repertoires in COVID-19. Sequencing was performed with immunoSEQ multiplex PCR; in TCRdb, only in-frame clones are kept and a portion is missing. The table includes some 420,000 clones, around 87% detected once. The sequenced sample was PBMCs or T cells enriched from blood (not recorded which). Every receptor here comes from a man aged 25 to 45 who had recovered from COVID-19.

The count of this clone is one. V and J are TRBV4-1 and TRBJ1-1, with 7 bases lining up with TRBD1. This CDR3 has 15 residues. The germline gives CDR1 MGHRA, CDR2 YSYEKL. The J segment lost 0 bases and the V segment lost 3 bases, leaving 4 bases of the junction unmatched. Here the CDR3 DNA reads TGCGCCAGCAGCCACCTGACAGGGATGAACACTGAAGCTTTCTTT. Protein sequence: CASSHLTGMNTEAFF.

The chain links TRBV27 to TRBJ2-7; 13 bases line up with TRBD2. Germline-derived CDR1 and CDR2 are MNHEY and SMNVEV (reference sequence). V shed 6 bases, J shed 4 bases, and the junction held 18 bases outside the gene matches. There are 19 residues in the CDR3. The CDR3 here is CASRLTGLAGVKLPYEQYF. CDR3 in DNA: TGTGCCAGCAGGTTAACCGGACTAGCGGGAGTCAAGCTCCCATACGAGCAGTACTTC.

This sequence joins TRBV18 and TRBJ2-3, with D possibly matching TRBD1 (5 bases). Germline CDR1 KGHSH, CDR2 LQKENI. CDR3 size: 14 residues. V lost 1 base, J lost 5 bases, and 10 bases lay in between. The CDR3 nucleotides read TGTGCCAGCTCACCACTCCAGCAGGGAGATACGCAGTATTTT. It is translated as CASSPLQQGDTQYF.

The CDR3 spells CAISDFTRDTQYF. CDR3 in DNA: TGTGCCATCAGTGATTTTACCAGAGATACGCAGTATTTT. The V and J genes are TRBV10-3 and TRBJ2-3; the D is unclear. The germline V and J ends were trimmed by 3 bases and 5 bases, with 9 bases remaining between them. Germline CDR1 and CDR2: ENHRY and SYGVKD. The CDR3 spans 13 residues.

J is TRBJ2-7 and V is TRBV3-1 (or the pseudogene TRBV3-2); the match to TRBD2 covers 11 bases. In germline, CDR1 is LGHDT, CDR2 YNNKEL (reference sequence). The V gene end was trimmed by 2 bases and the J gene end by 2 bases; junction bases not matched to a gene: 14. The CDR3 consists of 19 residues. The CDR3, as DNA: TGTGCCAGCAGCCAAAGTAGGGCTAGCGGGAGGTCCATCCCCTACGAGCAGTACTTC. Translating it yields CASSQSRASGRSIPYEQYF.

The chain carries TRBV10-3 and TRBJ2-7; D unresolved. The CDR3 runs 13 residues. In germline, CDR1 is ENHRY, CDR2 SYGVKD. With 6 bases removed from V and 1 base from J, the gap between germline ends came to 10 bases. CDR3 in DNA: TGTGCCATCAGCGTGAGGCTTTCCTACGAGCAGTACTTC. This sequence encodes CAISVRLSYEQYF.